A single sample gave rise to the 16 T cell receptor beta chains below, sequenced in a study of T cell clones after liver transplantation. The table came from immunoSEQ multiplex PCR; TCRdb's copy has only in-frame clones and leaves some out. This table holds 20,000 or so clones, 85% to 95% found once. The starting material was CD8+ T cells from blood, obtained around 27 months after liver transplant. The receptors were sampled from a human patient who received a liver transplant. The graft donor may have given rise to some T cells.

CDR3 in DNA: TGTGCCAGCAGTTACCGCGAGAGGGATGGAAGAGATACGCAGTATTTT. Protein sequence: CASSYRERDGRDTQYF. The rearrangement uses TRBV6-5 and TRBJ2-3; the D gene is possibly TRBD2 (5 bases). This CDR3 region has 16 residues. The V gene lost 2 bases and the J gene lost 5 bases, with 17 bases spanning the gap. Per the germline V gene, CDR1 is MNHEY and CDR2 is SVGAGI.

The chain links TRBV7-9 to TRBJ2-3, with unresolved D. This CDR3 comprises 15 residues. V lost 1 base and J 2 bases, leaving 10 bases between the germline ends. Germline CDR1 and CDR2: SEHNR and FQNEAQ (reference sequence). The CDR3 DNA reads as TGTGCCAGCAGCTTAGGCCGCCTGACCACAGATACGCAGTATTTT. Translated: CASSLGRLTTDTQYF.

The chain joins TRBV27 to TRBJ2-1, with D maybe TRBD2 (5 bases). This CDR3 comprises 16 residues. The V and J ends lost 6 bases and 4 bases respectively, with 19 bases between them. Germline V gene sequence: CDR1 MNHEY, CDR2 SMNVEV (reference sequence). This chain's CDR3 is CASRIGAGSRYNEQFF. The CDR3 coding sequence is TGTGCCAGCAGAATCGGCGCGGGTTCAAGGTACAATGAGCAGTTCTTC.

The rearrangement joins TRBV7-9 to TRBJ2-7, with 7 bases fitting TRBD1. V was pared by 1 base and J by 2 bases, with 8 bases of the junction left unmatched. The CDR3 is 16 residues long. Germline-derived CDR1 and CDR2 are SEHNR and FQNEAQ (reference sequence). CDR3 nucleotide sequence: TGTGCCAGCAGCTTAGGAGTCCAGGGGGATACCTACGAGCAGTACTTC. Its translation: CASSLGVQGDTYEQYF.

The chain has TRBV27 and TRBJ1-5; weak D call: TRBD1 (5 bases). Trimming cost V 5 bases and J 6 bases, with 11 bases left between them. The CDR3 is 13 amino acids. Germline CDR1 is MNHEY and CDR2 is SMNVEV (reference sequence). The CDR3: CASSRLGGQPQHF. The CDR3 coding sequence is TGTGCCAGCAGTCGGTTGGGGGGTCAGCCCCAGCATTTT.

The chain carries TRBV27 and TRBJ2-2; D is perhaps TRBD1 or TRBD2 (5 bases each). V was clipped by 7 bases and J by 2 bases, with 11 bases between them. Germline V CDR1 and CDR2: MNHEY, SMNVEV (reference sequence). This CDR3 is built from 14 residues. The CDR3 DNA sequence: TGTGCCAGCAAACCGGGACCCAACACCGGGGAGCTGTTTTTT. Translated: CASKPGPNTGELFF.

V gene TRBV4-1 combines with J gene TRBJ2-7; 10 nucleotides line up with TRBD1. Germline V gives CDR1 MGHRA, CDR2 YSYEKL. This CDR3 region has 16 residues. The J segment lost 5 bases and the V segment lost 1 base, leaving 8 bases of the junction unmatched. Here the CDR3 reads CASSQVSGTGVHEQYF. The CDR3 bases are TGCGCCAGCAGCCAAGTAAGCGGGACAGGGGTCCACGAGCAGTACTTC.

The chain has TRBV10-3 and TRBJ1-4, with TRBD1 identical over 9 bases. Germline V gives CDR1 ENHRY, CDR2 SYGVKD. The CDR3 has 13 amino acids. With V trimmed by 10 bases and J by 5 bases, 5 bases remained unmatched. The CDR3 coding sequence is TGTGCCACAAGACAGGGGGAGAATGAAAAACTGTTTTTT. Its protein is CATRQGENEKLFF.

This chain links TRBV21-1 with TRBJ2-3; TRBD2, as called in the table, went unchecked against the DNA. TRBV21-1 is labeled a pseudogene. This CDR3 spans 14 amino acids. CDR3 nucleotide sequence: TGTGCCAGCAGCAATCGGAGGCACACAGATACGCAGTATTTT. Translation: CASSNRRHTDTQYF.

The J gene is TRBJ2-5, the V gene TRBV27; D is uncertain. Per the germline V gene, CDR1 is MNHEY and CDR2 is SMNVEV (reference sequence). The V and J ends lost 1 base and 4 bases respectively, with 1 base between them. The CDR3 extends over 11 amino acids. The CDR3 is CASSLLETQYF. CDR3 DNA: TGTGCCAGCAGTTTATTAGAGACCCAGTACTTC.

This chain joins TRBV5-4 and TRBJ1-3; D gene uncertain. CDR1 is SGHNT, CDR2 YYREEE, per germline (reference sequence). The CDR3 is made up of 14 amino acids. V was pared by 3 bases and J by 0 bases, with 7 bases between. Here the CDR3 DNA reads TGTGCCAGCAGCTCCGGATTCTCTGGAAACACCATATATTTT. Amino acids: CASSSGFSGNTIYF.

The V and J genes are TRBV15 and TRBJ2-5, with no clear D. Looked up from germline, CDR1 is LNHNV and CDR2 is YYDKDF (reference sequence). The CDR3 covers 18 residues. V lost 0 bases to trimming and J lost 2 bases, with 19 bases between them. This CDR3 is CATSRDSLGPLNQETQYF. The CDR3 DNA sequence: TGTGCCACCAGCAGAGATTCCCTAGGGCCGCTGAATCAAGAGACCCAGTACTTC.

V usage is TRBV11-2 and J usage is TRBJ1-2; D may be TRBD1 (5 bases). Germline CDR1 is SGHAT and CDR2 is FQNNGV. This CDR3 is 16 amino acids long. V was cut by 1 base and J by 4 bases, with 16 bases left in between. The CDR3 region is CASSLGPGPGAYGYTF. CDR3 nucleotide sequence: TGTGCCAGCAGCTTAGGACCGGGGCCCGGAGCCTATGGCTACACCTTC. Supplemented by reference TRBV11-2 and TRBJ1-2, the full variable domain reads EAGVAQSPRYKIIEKRQSVAFWCNPISGHATLYWYQQILGQGPKLLIQFQNNGVVDDSQLPKDRFSAERLKGVDSTLKIQPAKLEDSAVYLCASSLGPGPGAYGYTFGSGTRLTVV.

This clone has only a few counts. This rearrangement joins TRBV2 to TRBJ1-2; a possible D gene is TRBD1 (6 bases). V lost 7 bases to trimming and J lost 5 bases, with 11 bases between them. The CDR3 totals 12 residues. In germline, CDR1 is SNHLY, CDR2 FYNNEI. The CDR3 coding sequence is TGTGCCAGCATCGGGGGCCTTTATGGCTACACCTTC. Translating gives CASIGGLYGYTF.

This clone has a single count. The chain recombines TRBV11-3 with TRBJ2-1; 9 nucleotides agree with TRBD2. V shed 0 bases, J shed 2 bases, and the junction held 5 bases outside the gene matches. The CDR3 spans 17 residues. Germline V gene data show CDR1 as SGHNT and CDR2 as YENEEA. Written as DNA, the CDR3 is TGTGCCAGCAGCTTAGAATTAGCGGGAGAGGCCTACAATGAGCAGTTCTTC. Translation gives CASSLELAGEAYNEQFF. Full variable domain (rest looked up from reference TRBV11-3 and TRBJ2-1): EAGVVQSPRYKIIEKKQPVAFWCNPISGHNTLYWYLQNLGQGPELLIRYENEEAVDDSQLPKDRFSAERLKGVDSTLKIQPAELGDSAVYLCASSLELAGEAYNEQFFGPGTRLTVL.

The CDR3 region is CASSLVPPEQYF. In DNA, the CDR3 is TGTGCCAGCAGCTTAGTTCCCCCAGAGCAGTACTTC. The V gene is TRBV11-2, the J gene TRBJ2-7; D remains unclear. There are 12 residues in the CDR3. The V gene lost 1 base and the J gene lost 7 bases, with 8 bases spanning the gap. CDR1 is SGHAT and CDR2 is FQNNGV in the germline V gene.